Each of the 28 T cell receptor beta chains below was sequenced from the same sample in a study of blood T cell repertoires in COVID-19. Sequenced by immunoSEQ multiplex PCR; TCRdb stores in-frame clones only, minus some. The sample includes about 310,000 clones, around 90% of them seen just once. Sequences were obtained from peripheral blood. The receptor set was obtained from a man in his fifties or sixties with active or convalescent COVID-19.

This clone occurred once. V and J are TRBV5-6 and TRBJ1-5; 11 positions agree with TRBD1. V shed 3 bases and J 1 base; nucleotides not matched to a gene: 6. The germline CDR1 and CDR2 sequences are SGHDT and YYEEEE. CDR3 length: 17 amino acids. The CDR3 loop reads CASSSDRGLTSNQPQHF. CDR3 coding DNA: TGTGCCAGCAGCTCGGACAGGGGGCTAACGAGCAATCAGCCCCAGCATTTT. Using reference TRBV5-6 and TRBJ1-5 for the parts outside the CDR3, the full variable domain is DAGVTQSPTHLIKTRGQQVTLRCSPKSGHDTVSWYQQALGQGPQFIFQYYEEEERQRGNFPDRFSGHQFPNYSSELNVNALLLGDSALYLCASSSDRGLTSNQPQHFGDGTRLSIL.

The genes are TRBV4-3 and TRBJ1-5; possibly TRBD1 for D (6 bases). Between the trimmed V and J ends, which lost 4 bases and 4 bases, there was a span of 8 bases. CDR3 length: 13 residues. CDR1 and CDR2 (germline): LGHNA, YSLEER. DNA for the CDR3: TGCGCCAGCAGCCCACAGGGAAATCAGCCCCAGCATTTT. The encoded protein is CASSPQGNQPQHF.

The rearrangement uses TRBV24-1 and TRBJ1-2, with 9 positions matching TRBD1. Germline V lookup: CDR1 KGHDR, CDR2 SFDVKD. The CDR3 contains 15 residues. V was pared by 4 bases and J by 2 bases, with 4 bases of the junction left unmatched. The CDR3 nucleotides read TGTGCCACCAGTGAATCCGGACAGGGGAACTATGGCTACACCTTC. Translating gives CATSESGQGNYGYTF.

This chain joins TRBV28 and TRBJ2-7; TRBD1 matches at 10 bases. Losses at the gene ends were 7 bases for V and 2 bases for J; bases not matched to a gene: 8. Germline lookup yields CDR1 MDHEN and CDR2 SYDVKM. The CDR3 runs to 15 residues. The CDR3 bases are TGTGCCAGCATCCCCGGGACAGGGGTACCCTACGAGCAGTACTTC. It codes for CASIPGTGVPYEQYF.

The rearrangement links TRBV15 to TRBJ2-1; 7 bases align to TRBD2. V lost 5 bases and J lost 9; bases outside the gene matches: 13. The germline V gene encodes CDR1 LNHNV and CDR2 YYDKDF (reference sequence). This CDR3 spans 15 amino acids. The CDR3: CATSPQRGLTREQFF. The CDR3, as DNA: TGTGCCACCAGCCCCCAGCGGGGACTTACGCGTGAGCAGTTCTTC.

The chain has TRBV3-1 (or the pseudogene TRBV3-2) and TRBJ2-1, with D possibly being TRBD1 (6 bases). V was pared by 1 base and J by 3 bases, with 10 bases between. CDR3 size: 15 residues. Germline lookup yields CDR1 LGHDT and CDR2 YNNKEL (reference sequence). The CDR3 protein is CASSQGVRGYNEQFF. In nucleotides, the CDR3 is TGTGCCAGCAGCCAAGGCGTCAGGGGCTACAATGAGCAGTTCTTC.

The count of this clone is one. The chain employs TRBV5-8 and TRBJ2-1; a possible D gene is TRBD2 (6 bases). This CDR3 contains 17 residues. Between the trimmed V and J ends, which lost 4 bases and 7 bases, there was a span of 24 bases. Per germline, CDR1 SGHTS and CDR2 YDEGEE. Here the CDR3 DNA reads TGTGCCAGCAGCAAGGCCGAATTTATCGGGAGTACAAATGAGCAGTTCTTC. Residues: CASSKAEFIGSTNEQFF.

This chain joins TRBV3-1 (or the pseudogene TRBV3-2) and TRBJ2-1, with 9 bases aligning to TRBD2. CDR1 LGHDT and CDR2 YNNKEL come from the germline V gene (reference sequence). The CDR3 runs 15 residues. V shed 4 bases and J 4 bases; nucleotides not matched to a gene: 5. The CDR3 DNA sequence: TGTGCCAGCAGCCTAGCGGGGGTCCTATACAATGAGCAGTTCTTC. Residues: CASSLAGVLYNEQFF.

The rearrangement joins TRBV11-2 to TRBJ2-5; D call uncertain. Germline V gene sequence: CDR1 SGHAT, CDR2 FQNNGV. The CDR3 has 17 amino acids. Trimming left V 4 bases short and J 0 bases short, with 18 bases between. CDR3 loop: CASSSDTELSYQETQYF. As DNA, the CDR3 is TGTGCCAGCAGCTCAGATACAGAATTATCGTACCAAGAGACCCAGTACTTC.

The rearrangement joins TRBV12-3 or TRBV12-4 to TRBJ1-2; TRBD1 might be the D (5 bases). V was trimmed by 4 bases and J by 5 bases, leaving 8 bases between them. This CDR3 is 12 amino acids long. The CDR3: CASSSGGYGYTF. CDR3 nucleotide sequence: TGTGCCAGCAGTTCGGGGGGGTATGGCTACACCTTC.

The V and J genes are TRBV7-2 and TRBJ2-7; TRBD1 matches 8 bases. The CDR3 length is 15 residues. The V gene end was trimmed by 2 bases and the J gene end by 2 bases; junction bases not matched to a gene: 5. Germline CDR1 and CDR2: SGHTA and FQGNSA. In DNA, the CDR3 is TGTGCCAGCAGCTTAAGACAGGGGCCTACCTACGAGCAGTACTTC. Amino acid sequence: CASSLRQGPTYEQYF. Full variable domain (remainder filled in from reference TRBV7-2 and TRBJ2-7): GAGVSQSPSNKVTEKGKDVELRCDPISGHTALYWYRQSLGQGLEFLIYFQGNSAPDKSGLPSDRFSAERTGGSVSTLTIQRTQQEDSAVYLCASSLRQGPTYEQYFGPGTRLTVT.

The chain is built from TRBV28 and TRBJ1-2; 7 bases fit TRBD1. J was trimmed by 2 bases and V by 3 bases; bases with no gene match: 3. Germline loops: CDR1 MDHEN, CDR2 SYDVKM. The CDR3 sequence is 14 residues long. As DNA, the CDR3 is TGTGCCAGCAGTTTGACAGGGATAAACTATGGCTACACCTTC. It encodes CASSLTGINYGYTF.

CDR3: CASRRLGLDYGYTF. CDR3 nucleotides: TGTGCCAGCCGAAGATTGGGGCTGGATTATGGCTACACCTTC. This rearrangement joins TRBV2 to TRBJ1-2, with D perhaps TRBD1 (5 bases). Trimming stripped 8 bases from V and 5 bases from J, with 18 bases between. CDR1 and CDR2 (germline): SNHLY, FYNNEI. There are 14 residues in the CDR3.

This rearrangement joins TRBV5-6 to TRBJ1-1, with no clear D. Trimming took off 4 bases at V and 3 bases at J, with 13 bases between the two ends. Per the germline V gene, CDR1 is SGHDT and CDR2 is YYEEEE. The CDR3 is made up of 14 amino acids. The CDR3 sequence is CASSPLQDYTEAFF. The CDR3 DNA sequence: TGTGCCAGCAGCCCTTTGCAGGACTACACTGAAGCTTTCTTT.

The gene calls are TRBV13 and TRBJ2-7; D might be TRBD2 (5 bases). CDR3 length: 15 residues. The germline CDR1 and CDR2 sequences are PRHDT and FYEKMQ (reference sequence). The V and J ends lost 3 bases and 2 bases respectively, with 14 bases between them. For the CDR3, the DNA is TGTGCCAGCAGCTTGCTAGCCGCCCCACCCTACGAGCAGTACTTC. It yields the protein CASSLLAAPPYEQYF.

This clone was seen just once. V usage is TRBV6-2 or TRBV6-3 and J usage is TRBJ1-2; D perhaps matches TRBD1 (6 bases). This CDR3 spans 15 amino acids. V lost 2 bases and J lost 2, with 12 bases in between. Germline V gives CDR1 MNHEY, CDR2 SVGEGT. The CDR3 DNA is TGTGCCAGCAGTTACATGGGGGCAGCCAACTATGGCTACACCTTC. Its protein is CASSYMGAANYGYTF.

The chain carries TRBV30 and TRBJ1-2; weak D call: TRBD1 (5 bases). CDR3 length: 16 amino acids. The germline V gene encodes CDR1 GTSNPN and CDR2 SVGIG (reference sequence). The V gene lost 0 bases and the J gene lost 7 bases, with 21 bases spanning the gap. The CDR3 region is CAWSVPWTQAWGGYTF. The CDR3 DNA reads TGTGCCTGGAGTGTACCTTGGACACAGGCCTGGGGTGGCTACACCTTC.

A single count supports this clone. The chain joins TRBV27 to TRBJ2-7, with a tentative D call TRBD2 (5 bases). CDR1 is MNHEY, CDR2 SMNVEV, per germline (reference sequence). The V end was cut by 5 bases, the J end by 5 bases, with 19 bases between. This CDR3 is 15 amino acids long. The CDR3 here is CASSARTASGNEQYF. Here the CDR3 DNA reads TGTGCCAGCAGTGCGCGGACCGCCTCCGGGAACGAGCAGTACTTC.

The chain is built from TRBV6-5 and TRBJ1-6; 7 bases fit TRBD1. The ends lost 10 bases at V and 10 bases at J; junction bases unmatched: 7. The CDR3 length is 12 residues. Per the germline V gene, CDR1 is MNHEY and CDR2 is SVGAGI. Here the CDR3 DNA reads TGTGCCACCGACAGGGAAGGGTCACCCCTCCACTTT. Its translation: CATDREGSPLHF.

The rearrangement joins TRBV24-1 to TRBJ1-1; the match to TRBD1 covers 7 bases. J gave up 3 bases and V 4 bases, and 13 bases lay outside the gene matches. CDR1 and CDR2 (germline): KGHDR, SFDVKD. The CDR3 contains 17 residues. CDR3 protein: CATSDRDRQGRDTEAFF. The CDR3 DNA is TGTGCCACCAGTGACCGCGACAGACAGGGTAGGGACACTGAAGCTTTCTTT.

The J gene is TRBJ2-7, the V gene TRBV5-1; 8 bases agree with TRBD2. This CDR3 has 18 residues. From germline, CDR1 is SGHRS and CDR2 YFSETQ. The ends lost 0 bases at V and 2 bases at J; junction bases unmatched: 13. CDR3 DNA: TGCGCCAGCAGCTTGGTTAGCGGGGCTTCTCGTGTCACCTACGAGCAGTACTTC. The encoded protein is CASSLVSGASRVTYEQYF.

Many counts were recorded for this clone. This same CDR3 is encoded by further DNA sequences in the sample. The chain recombines TRBV27 with TRBJ2-3; 12 nucleotides match TRBD2. From germline, CDR1 is MNHEY and CDR2 SMNVEV (reference sequence). The CDR3 has 19 residues. V lost 0 bases and J lost 4; bases outside the gene matches: 11. This CDR3 reads CASSLSNVLAGGQPDTQYF. As DNA, the CDR3 is TGTGCCAGCAGTTTATCAAATGTGCTAGCGGGAGGGCAACCAGATACGCAGTATTTT.

This rearrangement joins TRBV7-9 to TRBJ1-4; the match to TRBD1 covers 9 bases. J gave up 7 bases and V 2 bases, and 5 bases lay outside the gene matches. This CDR3 contains 15 residues. Germline assignment: CDR1 SEHNR and CDR2 FQNEAQ (reference sequence). CDR3 coding DNA: TGTGCCAGCAGCTTACAGGGACAGGGTGGTGAAAAACTGTTTTTT. It specifies CASSLQGQGGEKLFF.

This chain links TRBV7-9 with TRBJ2-1; 8 bases map to TRBD2. The CDR3 has 15 residues. V was pared by 1 base and J by 5 bases, with 4 bases of the junction left unmatched. Looked up from germline, CDR1 is SEHNR and CDR2 is FQNEAQ (reference sequence). The CDR3 protein is CASSLGTSIHNEQFF. In DNA, the CDR3 is TGTGCCAGCAGCTTAGGGACTAGCATCCACAATGAGCAGTTCTTC.

This chain uses TRBV3-1 (or the pseudogene TRBV3-2) with TRBJ2-7; possibly TRBD1 for D (7 bases). Trimming took off 2 bases at V and 4 bases at J, with 21 bases between the two ends. The CDR3 length is 17 residues. Per the germline V gene, CDR1 is LGHDT and CDR2 is YNNKEL (reference sequence). CDR3 in amino acids: CASSQTSLPTGRYEQYF. The CDR3 nucleotides read TGTGCCAGCAGCCAAACAAGTCTTCCGACAGGGAGGTACGAGCAGTACTTC.

V and J are TRBV2 and TRBJ2-1; TRBD2 matches 8 bases. The length of the CDR3 is 16 residues. Germline CDR1 reads SNHLY; CDR2 reads FYNNEI. The ends lost 7 bases at V and 0 bases at J; junction bases unmatched: 8. The CDR3 DNA reads as TGTGCCAGCAAACCTGATAGCGGGAACTCCTACAATGAGCAGTTCTTC. The encoded protein is CASKPDSGNSYNEQFF.

This chain joins TRBV7-8 and TRBJ2-1, with a weak D call TRBD1 (5 bases). Trimming took off 1 base at V and 8 bases at J, with 15 bases between the two ends. This CDR3 comprises 15 residues. CDR1 and CDR2 (germline): SGHVS, FQNEAQ. The DNA of the CDR3 is TGTGCCAGCAGCTTAGGATGGGCAGGGATCGATGAGCAGTTCTTC. It yields the protein CASSLGWAGIDEQFF.

The CDR3 reads CASSGQNEKLFF. The CDR3 DNA follows: TGTGCCAGCAGTGGCCAAAATGAAAAACTGTTTTTT. The chain carries TRBV28 and TRBJ1-4; D ambiguous. The length of the CDR3 is 12 residues. CDR1 and CDR2 from the germline V gene are MDHEN and SYDVKM. The V and J ends lost 5 bases and 5 bases respectively, with 6 bases between them.